This T cell receptor beta chain comes out of a study of cytomegalovirus exposure and HLA in healthy donors. Study details: A prior study identified approximately 120 million unique TCR beta sequences from about 180 million T cells. Study outcomes and limitations: Donors belonging to an Asian-associated ancestry cluster reportedly showed fewer N-insertions in productive TCRs than the approximately 700-donor mean, according to what a later analysis found.

As regards this clone: Its antigen is currently unknown.

PCR used 60 Vbeta primers and 13 Jbeta primers. The authors' processing: In a later analysis, the count reached 80 million or so unique TCR beta chains, with 8.5 million to 14 million shared. Only in-frame clones appear in the TCRdb table, and some are missing; sequencing was by immunoSEQ multiplex PCR. V and J calls plus clone size are reproduced from that table; the DNA served to infer D and trimming. The sample comprises approximately 130,000 clones, around nine tenths of which are singletons, and about 5% rests with the top ten. The CDR3 runs 13 residues. V was pared by 2 bases and J by 0 bases, with 4 bases between. The germline V gene encodes CDR1 SGHVS and CDR2 FNYEAQ.

The receptor comes from a woman aged 25 to 39 in good health and CMV-seronegative. This sequence joins TRBV7-6 and TRBJ1-1; D call uncertain. The material sequenced was PBMCs. The chain's CDR3 is CASSLSVNTEAFF. The CDR3 DNA is TGTGCCAGCAGCTTATCCGTGAACACTGAAGCTTTCTTT.